These 30 T cell receptor beta chains came from one sample sequenced in a study of T cells after yellow fever vaccination (dated by TCRdb to between 2019 and 2020). The intended sense of this specimen's treatment or condition label: live attenuated yellow fever vaccine strain. The method was 5' RACE. The sequencer was an Illumina NovaSeq 6000. Clones were called with MiXCR by TCRdb after fastp trimmed the public reads at Q25, and only in-frame beta chains were retained. Rows merge per CDR3 protein into single entries with the most common DNA and genes. The sample contains around 310,000 distinct CDR3 sequences, 3% to 4.5% of them found a single time. Clones ranked in the top ten supply 20% to 25% of the sample. Source: PBMCs, taken 5 days after the yellow fever booster vaccination. These receptors came from a young man who received the YFV17D yellow fever vaccine.

This clonotype was counted between two and nine times. This chain joins TRBV12-3 or TRBV12-4 and TRBJ2-1, with TRBD2 identical over 8 bases. This CDR3 has 15 residues. After removal of 3 bases from V and 3 bases from J, the junction contained 4 bases not matched to a gene. CDR3 residues: CASSFAGGLYNEQFF. The CDR3 DNA sequence: TGTGCCAGCAGTTTTGCGGGGGGCCTCTACAATGAGCAGTTCTTC.

Many counts were recorded for this clonotype. The V and J genes are TRBV7-9 and TRBJ1-2; TRBD1 matches at 11 bases. The CDR3 spans 16 residues. V gave up 2 bases and J gave up 4 bases; unmatched junction bases: 6. Germline V gives CDR1 SEHNR, CDR2 FQNEAQ (reference sequence). CDR3 coding DNA: TGTGCCAGCAGCTTATCGGGACAGGGGGAGACCTATGGCTACACCTTC. This sequence encodes CASSLSGQGETYGYTF.

This clonotype appeared a few times. The chain is built from TRBV11-3 and TRBJ2-1; TRBD1 matches at 9 bases. Germline CDR1 and CDR2: SGHNT and YENEEA. The CDR3 contains 16 residues. Trimming cost V 0 bases and J 6 bases; bases outside gene matches: 6. The CDR3 is CASSLDFGQGFNEQFF. The CDR3 DNA is TGTGCCAGCAGCTTAGACTTCGGACAGGGGTTCAATGAGCAGTTCTTC.

This clonotype came up a few times. The V gene is TRBV4-3, the J gene TRBJ1-2; 7 bases fit TRBD1. CDR3 length: 13 residues. V lost 3 bases, J lost 6 bases, and 4 bases stayed unmatched. CDR1 and CDR2 (germline): LGHNA, YSLEER. The CDR3 nucleotides read TGCGCCAGCAGCCATAGGACAGGAGATGGCTACACCTTC. Protein sequence: CASSHRTGDGYTF.

The V gene is TRBV12-3 or TRBV12-4, the J gene TRBJ2-7; weak D call: TRBD2 (5 bases). V was trimmed by 5 bases and J by 3 bases, leaving 8 bases between them. The CDR3 totals 12 residues. The CDR3 sequence: CASSTGIYEQYF. The CDR3 nucleotides are TGTGCCAGCAGTACCGGGATCTACGAGCAGTACTTC.

This clonotype was seen many times. V usage is TRBV4-1 and J usage is TRBJ2-5; 11 nucleotides align to TRBD2. Per germline, CDR1 MGHRA and CDR2 YSYEKL. The junction had 8 bases not matched to a gene; V was cut back by 4 bases and J by 1 base. The CDR3 covers 17 residues. CDR3 sequence reads: CASSPLGGTSGQETQYF. Here the CDR3 DNA reads TGCGCCAGCAGCCCTCTTGGTGGGACTAGCGGCCAAGAGACCCAGTACTTC.

This clonotype was seen ten or more times. V usage is TRBV29-1 and J usage is TRBJ2-1; weak D call: TRBD2 (7 bases). The CDR3 is made up of 15 amino acids. Germline V gene data show CDR1 as SQVTM and CDR2 as ANQGSEA. Deletions cut 3 bases from V and 11 bases from J, with 23 bases between. The CDR3 bases are TGCAGCGTTGATCTGGAGGGGGGGCCGGGTGATCAGCAGTTCTTC. Encoded protein: CSVDLEGGPGDQQFF.

In this sample, this clonotype turned up a few times. This chain joins TRBV10-3 and TRBJ2-7, with TRBD2 matching over 8 bases. Germline-derived CDR1 and CDR2 are ENHRY and SYGVKD. The CDR3 loop spans 16 amino acids. Unmatched junction bases numbered 15, after V lost 5 bases and J lost 6 bases. The CDR3 sequence: CAISSTGTRRLSEQYV. In nucleotides, the CDR3 is TGTGCCATCAGTAGCACCGGGACTAGAAGACTCAGCGAGCAGTACGTC.

The chain employs TRBV5-5 and TRBJ1-2; no reliable D call. CDR3 length: 15 amino acids. Trimming pared 4 bases from V and 2 bases from J, leaving 15 bases between. CDR1 SGHKS and CDR2 YYEKEE come from the germline V gene (reference sequence). CDR3 bases: TGTGCCAGCAGCCCCCTACGTCCTATCAACTATGGCTACACCTTC. It is translated as CASSPLRPINYGYTF.

The V gene is TRBV7-2, the J gene TRBJ1-4; D might be TRBD1 (5 bases). With 5 bases removed from V and 7 bases from J, the gap between germline ends came to 17 bases. The germline gives CDR1 SGHTA, CDR2 FQGNSA. The CDR3 is made up of 15 amino acids. CDR3 nucleotides: TGTGCCAGCAGCCCCGACAGAGTTCGGGCTGAAAAACTGTTTTTT. This encodes CASSPDRVRAEKLFF.

In its sample, this clonotype was seen many times. V gene TRBV7-8 combines with J gene TRBJ1-5; possible D gene TRBD1, 5 bases. This CDR3 has 15 residues. V dropped 0 bases and J dropped 1 base, with 7 bases sitting between them. Germline CDR1 and CDR2: SGHVS and FQNEAQ. CDR3 amino acids: CASSLAGVSNQPQHF. The CDR3 DNA sequence: TGTGCCAGCAGCTTAGCGGGGGTGAGCAATCAGCCCCAGCATTTT. Drawing the rest from reference TRBV7-8 and TRBJ1-5, the complete variable domain is GAGVSQSPRYKVAKRGQDVALRCDPISGHVSLFWYQQALGQGPEFLTYFQNEAQLDKSGLPSDRFFAERPEGSVSTLKIQRTQQEDSAVYLCASSLAGVSNQPQHFGDGTRLSIL.

The chain employs TRBV5-5 and TRBJ2-5, with D perhaps TRBD2 (6 bases). Trimming removed 0 bases at V and 4 bases at J, with 13 bases between. Germline V gene data show CDR1 as SGHKS and CDR2 as YYEKEE (reference sequence). CDR3 length equals 15 residues. DNA for the CDR3: TGTGCCAGCAGCTTGGGTAGCGGAGGTGGAGAGACCCAGTACTTC. The encoded protein is CASSLGSGGGETQYF.

This clonotype was counted at least ten times. V gene TRBV4-1 combines with J gene TRBJ1-1; D perhaps matches TRBD1 (6 bases). This CDR3 is 16 amino acids long. Germline CDR1 MGHRA, CDR2 YSYEKL. V lost 3 bases, J lost 0 bases, and 14 bases lay in between. The chain's CDR3 is CASSQTLDRMNTEAFF. The CDR3 bases are TGCGCCAGCAGCCAGACCCTGGACAGAATGAACACTGAAGCTTTCTTT.

This clonotype was seen many times. This chain joins TRBV7-2 and TRBJ2-5; TRBD2 matches 12 bases. Germline CDR1 SGHTA, CDR2 FQGNSA. The junction had 6 bases not matched to a gene; V was cut back by 7 bases and J by 0 bases. The CDR3 length is 16 residues. The CDR3 coding sequence is TGTGCCAGCATTAGAACTAGCGGGGGGTACCAAGAGACCCAGTACTTC. It translates to CASIRTSGGYQETQYF.

This clonotype was detected many times. The chain couples TRBV7-9 to TRBJ2-7, with D possibly matching TRBD2 (7 bases). This CDR3 spans 15 amino acids. V was pared by 7 bases and J by 3 bases, with 19 bases between. Germline CDR1 is SEHNR and CDR2 is FQNEAQ (reference sequence). CDR3 amino acids: CASTIGGEAIYEQYF. In DNA, the CDR3 is TGTGCCAGCACCATAGGGGGGGAGGCGATCTACGAGCAGTACTTC.

DNA of the CDR3: TGTGCCAGCAGCCATCTAGCCGAGACAGGGGACTACGAGCAGTACTTC. It translates to CASSHLAETGDYEQYF. The chain has TRBV5-6 and TRBJ2-7, with 8 bases that match TRBD1. This CDR3 region has 16 residues. V lost 4 bases and J lost 3; bases outside the gene matches: 12. The germline V gene encodes CDR1 SGHDT and CDR2 YYEEEE.

The rearrangement joins TRBV5-4 to TRBJ2-3, with 9 bases lining up with TRBD2. This CDR3 has 14 residues. The V gene's germline CDR1 is SGHNT and CDR2 YYREEE (reference sequence). Losses at the gene ends were 4 bases for V and 4 bases for J; bases not matched to a gene: 4. CDR3 coding DNA: TGTGCCAGCAGCCTGCGGGGGGGGGCAGATACGCAGTATTTT. Translating it yields CASSLRGGADTQYF.

The J gene is TRBJ2-5, the V gene TRBV5-1; D might be TRBD1 or TRBD2, each matching 6 bases. The CDR3 runs 15 residues. The germline V and J ends were trimmed by 6 bases and 5 bases, with 20 bases remaining between them. Germline V CDR1 and CDR2: SGHRS, YFSETQ. The DNA for the CDR3 is TGCGCCAGCACCCCCCGTGCCGGGGGCGAGGAGACCCAGTACTTC. Its translation: CASTPRAGGEETQYF.

This clonotype was detected a few times. This rearrangement joins TRBV10-2 to TRBJ2-1; tentatively, D is TRBD2 (7 bases). The V gene's germline CDR1 is WSHSY and CDR2 SAAADI. The CDR3 length is 15 residues. Trimming shortened V by 4 bases and J by 7 bases, and 17 bases separated the two germline ends. In DNA, the CDR3 is TGCGCCAGCAGTGGGTACGGGGGGCTTGTAAATGAGCAGTTCTTC. Amino acid sequence: CASSGYGGLVNEQFF.

This chain connects TRBV5-1 to TRBJ2-1, with 14 bases that match TRBD2. Germline V gene sequence: CDR1 SGHRS, CDR2 YFSETQ. J gave up 4 bases and V 0 bases, and 3 bases lay outside the gene matches. CDR3 size: 17 residues. CDR3 DNA sequence: TGCGCCAGCAGCTTGGGACTAGCGGGGGGGCAGTACAATGAGCAGTTCTTC. This sequence encodes CASSLGLAGGQYNEQFF.

The chain carries TRBV6-1 and TRBJ2-7; 8 bases map to TRBD1. Per the germline V gene, CDR1 is MNHNS and CDR2 is SASEGT. J was trimmed by 6 bases and V by 3 bases; bases with no gene match: 4. The CDR3 is 13 residues long. CDR3 DNA sequence: TGTGCCAGCAGTGAGGACAGGGTGGGCGAGCAGTACGTC. As protein: CASSEDRVGEQYV.

This clonotype was picked up many times. One end of the junction varies from germline; a read error may be responsible. The gene calls are TRBV7-7 and TRBJ2-3; the D gene is possibly TRBD2 (5 bases). Per germline, CDR1 SSHAT and CDR2 FNYEAQ (reference sequence). The CDR3 length is 13 residues. The CDR3 coding sequence is TGTGCTAGCAGCCTTCGGAGGACAGATACGCAGTATTTT. Encoded protein: CASSLRRTDTQYF.

This clonotype was seen many times. V is TRBV14 and J is TRBJ2-4; D is unresolved. CDR1 is SGHDN, CDR2 FVKESK, per germline. V lost 5 bases and J lost 0, with 8 bases in between. The CDR3 sequence is 14 residues long. This CDR3 reads CASSASLAKNIQYF. CDR3 nucleotides: TGTGCCAGCAGCGCCTCTCTAGCCAAAAACATTCAGTACTTC.

This clonotype has just a few counts. V gene TRBV12-3 or TRBV12-4 combines with J gene TRBJ2-5, with 14 bases fitting TRBD2. CDR3 size: 17 residues. After removal of 5 bases from V and 5 bases from J, the junction contained 10 bases not matched to a gene. CDR3 amino acids: CASSTRLAGGAPETQYF. CDR3 bases: TGTGCCAGCAGTACCCGACTAGCGGGGGGGGCTCCGGAGACCCAGTACTTC.

The CDR3 coding sequence is TGTGCCAGCAGCGAGAATCTGGTCACCGGGGAGCTGTTTTTT. It translates to CASSENLVTGELFF. The rearrangement joins TRBV5-4 to TRBJ2-2; D remains unclear. The CDR3 is made up of 14 amino acids. Per germline, CDR1 SGHNT and CDR2 YYREEE (reference sequence). The V and J ends lost 4 bases and 4 bases respectively, with 11 bases between them.

V gene TRBV5-5 combines with J gene TRBJ1-6; D possibly corresponds to TRBD1 (5 bases). Trimming pared 3 bases from V and 14 bases from J, leaving 18 bases between. Germline lookup yields CDR1 SGHKS and CDR2 YYEKEE (reference sequence). The CDR3 is 14 amino acids. The CDR3, as DNA: TGTGCCAGCAGCTGGGGACGTCCTCCGGAATCCCTCCACTTT. This gives the protein CASSWGRPPESLHF.

This clonotype has just a few counts. The chain combines TRBV4-1 with TRBJ2-1; D is unclear. The V end lost 0 bases, the J end lost 5 bases, and 14 bases lay between the germline ends. The CDR3 is 16 residues long. Germline CDR1 MGHRA, CDR2 YSYEKL. The CDR3 nucleotides read TGCGCCAGCAGCCAAGAATGGGGTAACATCGACAATGAGCAGTTCTTC. Translation gives CASSQEWGNIDNEQFF.

Of note for this clonotype: A much larger clone differs by one base, so this may be a read error. This chain joins TRBV6-2 or TRBV6-3 and TRBJ2-6; D perhaps matches TRBD1 (5 bases). There are 15 residues in the CDR3. Germline CDR1 is MNHEY and CDR2 is SVGEGT. Here the CDR3 DNA reads TGTGCCAGCAGTTACATCTTCTCTGGGGCCATCGTCCTGACTTTC. The encoded protein is CASSYIFSGAIVLTF.

This clonotype appeared a few times. The V gene is TRBV20-1, the J gene TRBJ1-1; the D gene is possibly TRBD1 (5 bases). V lost 3 bases to trimming and J lost 0 bases, with 8 bases between them. Looked up from germline, CDR1 is DFQATT and CDR2 is SNEGSKA (reference sequence). There are 13 residues in the CDR3. CDR3 region: CSASWGVNTEAFF. For the CDR3, the DNA is TGCAGTGCTAGTTGGGGGGTGAACACTGAAGCTTTCTTT.

The chain joins TRBV11-3 to TRBJ2-1; 9 bases fit TRBD1. The CDR3 totals 15 residues. Unmatched junction bases numbered 4, after V lost 4 bases and J lost 3 bases. Germline CDR1 SGHNT, CDR2 YENEEA. This chain's CDR3 is CASSSGTGFYNEQFF. Written as DNA, the CDR3 is TGTGCCAGCAGCTCCGGGACAGGGTTCTACAATGAGCAGTTCTTC.